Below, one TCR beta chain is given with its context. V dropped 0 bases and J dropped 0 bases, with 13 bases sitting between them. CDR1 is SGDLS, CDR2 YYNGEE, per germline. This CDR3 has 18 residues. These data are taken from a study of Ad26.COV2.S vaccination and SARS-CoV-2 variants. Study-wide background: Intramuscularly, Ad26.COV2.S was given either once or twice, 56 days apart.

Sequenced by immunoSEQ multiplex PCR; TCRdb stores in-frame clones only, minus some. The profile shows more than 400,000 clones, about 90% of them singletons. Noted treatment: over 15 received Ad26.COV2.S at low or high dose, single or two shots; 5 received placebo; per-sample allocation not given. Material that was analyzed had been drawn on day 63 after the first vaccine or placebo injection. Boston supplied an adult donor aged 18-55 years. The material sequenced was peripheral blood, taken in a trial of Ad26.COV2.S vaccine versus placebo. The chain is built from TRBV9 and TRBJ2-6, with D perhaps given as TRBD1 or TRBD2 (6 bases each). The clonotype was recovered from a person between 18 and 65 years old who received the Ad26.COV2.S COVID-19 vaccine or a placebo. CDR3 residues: CASSVARGVSSGANVLTF. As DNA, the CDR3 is TGTGCCAGCAGCGTAGCTAGGGGGGTGAGCTCTGGGGCCAACGTCCTGACTTTC.